A selection of T cell receptor beta chains follows, all from one sample in a study of blood T cell repertoires in COVID-19. Sequencing used immunoSEQ multiplex PCR; TCRdb keeps in-frame clones, though not all of them. The sample lists some 110,000 clones, about 85% occurring once. Sequencing used peripheral blood. The receptors were gathered from a middle-aged man with acute or convalescent COVID-19. CDR3s include the opening cysteine and the closing phenylalanine or tryptophan.

v_call: TRBV10-3
cdr3_aa: CAISNPGQGYNEQFF

v_call: TRBV7-2
cdr3_aa: CASSVTVAAADTQYF

v_call: TRBV6-5
cdr3_aa: CASSYSGGRNEQFF

v_call: TRBV7-2
cdr3_aa: CASSLISGSYEQYF

v_call: TRBV11-2
cdr3_aa: CASSLAADTQYF

v_call: TRBV28
cdr3_aa: CASRPRQGVRDTQYF

v_call: TRBV3-1/TRBV3-2
cdr3_aa: CASSPQGSTQYF

v_call: TRBV19
cdr3_aa: CASSISGTGYQPQHF

v_call: TRBV2
cdr3_aa: CASEARFSGNTIYF

v_call: TRBV11-2
cdr3_aa: CASSWGGAINTDTQYF